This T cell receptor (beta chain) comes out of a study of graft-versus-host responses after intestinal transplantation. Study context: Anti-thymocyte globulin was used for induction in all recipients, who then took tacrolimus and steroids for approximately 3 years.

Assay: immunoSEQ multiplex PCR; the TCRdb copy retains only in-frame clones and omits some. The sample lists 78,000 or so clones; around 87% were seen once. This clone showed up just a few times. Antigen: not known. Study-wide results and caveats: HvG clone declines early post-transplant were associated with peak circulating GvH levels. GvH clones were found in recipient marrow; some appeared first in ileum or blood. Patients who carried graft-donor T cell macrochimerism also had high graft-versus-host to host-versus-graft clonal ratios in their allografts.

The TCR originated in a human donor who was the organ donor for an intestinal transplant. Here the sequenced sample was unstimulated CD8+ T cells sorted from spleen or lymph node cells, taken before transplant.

The CDR3 region has the DNA TGTGCCAGCAGCCCCAAGACAGGCCGAGGGGAAAAACTGTTTTTT. This sequence encodes CASSPKTGRGEKLFF. The J gene is TRBJ1-4, the V gene TRBV7-9, with a tentative D call TRBD1 (6 bases). V lost 5 bases to trimming and J lost 8 bases, with 18 bases between them. CDR3 length: 15 amino acids. CDR1 is SEHNR, CDR2 FQNEAQ, per germline (reference sequence). The variable domain in full, with the rest retrieved from reference TRBV7-9 and TRBJ1-4, is DTGVSQNPRHKITKRGQNVTFRCDPISEHNRLYWYRQTLGQGPEFLTYFQNEAQLEKSRLLSDRFSAERPKGSFSTLEIQRTEQGDSAMYLCASSPKTGRGEKLFFGSGTQLSVL.